Given below is one T cell receptor beta chain in context. What it recognizes is unknown. Construction of the TCRbeta library involved unique molecular identifiers. TCRdb independently ran MiXCR on the PCR reads; one entry per CDR3 protein. The data contain about 870,000 distinct CDR3 sequences, approximately 15% of them singletons. Germline V gives CDR1 DFQATT, CDR2 SNEGSKA (reference sequence). The V and J ends lost 0 bases and 1 base respectively, with 22 bases between them. The CDR3 is made up of 19 amino acids. The sample comes from a study of T-cell reconstitution after alpha-beta-depleted transplantation in children. Study conclusions and caveats: The high TCRbeta diversity at day 60 in some patients came from surviving recipient T cells and thymic progenitors. Among T cells one year after transplant, newly produced cells accounted for most counts and diversity. Reportedly, roughly two months post-transplant, alpha-beta T cells arose from several hundred expanded graft clones.

The sequence came from a male patient aged 10 to 17 who had a stem cell transplant for acute lymphoblastic leukemia, so the T cells may come from the graft donor. Sequenced here: PBMCs, mostly from graft donor cells, sampled 360 days after TCRalphabeta/CD19-depleted stem cell transplant. The chain uses TRBV20-1 and TRBJ1-5; TRBD1 is a possible D gene (6 bases). CDR3 DNA: TGCAGTGCTAGAGATCCTCTTGGGACTCTGAGGGGGAGCAATCAGCCCCAGCATTTT. As protein: CSARDPLGTLRGSNQPQHF.